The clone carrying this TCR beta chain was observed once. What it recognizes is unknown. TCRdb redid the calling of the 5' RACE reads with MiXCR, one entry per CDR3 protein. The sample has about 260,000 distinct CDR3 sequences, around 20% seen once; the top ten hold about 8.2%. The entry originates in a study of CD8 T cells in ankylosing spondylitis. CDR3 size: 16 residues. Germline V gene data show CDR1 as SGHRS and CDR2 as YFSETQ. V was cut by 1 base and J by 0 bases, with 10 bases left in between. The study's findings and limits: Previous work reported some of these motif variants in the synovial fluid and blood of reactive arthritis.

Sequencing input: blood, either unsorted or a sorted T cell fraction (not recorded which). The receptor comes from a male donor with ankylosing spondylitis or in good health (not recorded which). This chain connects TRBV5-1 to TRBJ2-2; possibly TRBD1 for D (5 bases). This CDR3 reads CASSLPGRANTGELFF. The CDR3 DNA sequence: TGCGCCAGCAGCTTGCCGGGCAGGGCGAACACCGGGGAGCTGTTTTTT.